This entry lists 8 T cell receptor beta chains sequenced from one sample in a study of blood T cell repertoires in COVID-19. Assay: immunoSEQ multiplex PCR; the TCRdb copy retains only in-frame clones and omits some. The sample has more than 300,000 clones; 89% are singletons. The sample taken for sequencing was peripheral blood. Receptors originate from a man younger than 35 who had recovered from COVID-19.

V usage is TRBV7-9 and J usage is TRBJ2-3; TRBD1 might be the D (8 bases). The CDR3 contains 14 residues. The germline V and J ends were trimmed by 10 bases and 5 bases, with 19 bases remaining between them. CDR1 and CDR2 from the germline V gene are SEHNR and FQNEAQ (reference sequence). The CDR3 DNA follows: TGTGCCATCCAAAAGACAGGGGAGGGAGATACGCAGTATTTT. Protein product: CAIQKTGEGDTQYF.

This chain connects TRBV7-9 to TRBJ1-4, with a weak D call TRBD1 (5 bases). Per the germline V gene, CDR1 is SEHNR and CDR2 is FQNEAQ (reference sequence). The CDR3 extends over 16 amino acids. V was shortened by 5 bases and J by 4 bases, with 17 bases between the two germline ends. CDR3 bases: TGTGCCAGCAGCCGTAGGGGTAGTGAAGTTAATGAAAAACTGTTTTTT. Its translation is CASSRRGSEVNEKLFF.

This clone was observed a single time. The chain joins TRBV14 to TRBJ2-5; possible D gene TRBD1, 5 bases. Germline V gives CDR1 SGHDN, CDR2 FVKESK. The V end lost 0 bases, the J end lost 0 bases, and 11 bases lay between the germline ends. This CDR3 spans 16 amino acids. In DNA, the CDR3 is TGTGCCAGCAGCCAAGAGGGGCAGAAGTACCAAGAGACCCAGTACTTC. Protein product: CASSQEGQKYQETQYF.

The gene calls are TRBV10-3 and TRBJ2-2, with D possibly being TRBD2 (5 bases). V lost 3 bases and J 4 bases, leaving 15 bases between the germline ends. CDR1 and CDR2 (germline): ENHRY, SYGVKD. There are 16 residues in the CDR3. This chain's CDR3 is CAISEREGSGTGELFF. The CDR3 nucleotides read TGTGCCATCAGTGAAAGAGAGGGAAGCGGCACCGGGGAGCTGTTTTTT.

The J gene is TRBJ1-1, the V gene TRBV3-1 (or the pseudogene TRBV3-2), with 8 bases lining up with TRBD1. The CDR3 consists of 15 residues. Losses at the gene ends were 3 bases for V and 3 bases for J; bases not matched to a gene: 6. CDR1 LGHDT and CDR2 YNNKEL come from the germline V gene (reference sequence). CDR3 amino acids: CASSHWDRRYTEAFF. CDR3 DNA sequence: TGTGCCAGCAGCCATTGGGACAGGAGATACACTGAAGCTTTCTTT.

Only one count was recorded for this clone. DNA of the CDR3: TGTGCCAGCAGTGTAGCCAGGATCTACGAGCAGTACTTC. This encodes CASSVARIYEQYF. The J gene is TRBJ2-7, the V gene TRBV2; D not resolved. Germline V gene sequence: CDR1 SNHLY, CDR2 FYNNEI. V lost 4 bases, J lost 3 bases, and 10 bases lay in between. This CDR3 has 13 amino acids.

This clone was seen a handful of times. V is TRBV29-1 and J is TRBJ1-1; D unresolved. Germline V gene sequence: CDR1 SQVTM, CDR2 ANQGSEA. The CDR3 is 12 amino acids. Trimming removed 6 bases at V and 1 base at J, with 9 bases between. CDR3 residues: CSVSRQNTEAFF. The CDR3 DNA sequence: TGCAGCGTATCCCGACAGAACACTGAAGCTTTCTTT.

The rearrangement uses TRBV29-1 and TRBJ1-5; TRBD1 aligns across 9 bases. This CDR3 comprises 13 residues. V lost 6 bases, J lost 7 bases, and 7 bases stayed unmatched. Germline V gives CDR1 SQVTM, CDR2 ANQGSEA. CDR3 loop: CSVRTGDEQPQHF. The CDR3 coding sequence is TGCAGCGTCCGGACAGGGGATGAGCAGCCCCAGCATTTT. Complete variable domain (other parts from reference TRBV29-1 and TRBJ1-5): SAVISQKPSRDICQRGTSLTIQCQVDSQVTMMFWYRQQPGQSLTLIATANQGSEATYESGFVIDKFPISRPNLTFSTLTVSNMSPEDSSIYLCSVRTGDEQPQHFGDGTRLSIL.